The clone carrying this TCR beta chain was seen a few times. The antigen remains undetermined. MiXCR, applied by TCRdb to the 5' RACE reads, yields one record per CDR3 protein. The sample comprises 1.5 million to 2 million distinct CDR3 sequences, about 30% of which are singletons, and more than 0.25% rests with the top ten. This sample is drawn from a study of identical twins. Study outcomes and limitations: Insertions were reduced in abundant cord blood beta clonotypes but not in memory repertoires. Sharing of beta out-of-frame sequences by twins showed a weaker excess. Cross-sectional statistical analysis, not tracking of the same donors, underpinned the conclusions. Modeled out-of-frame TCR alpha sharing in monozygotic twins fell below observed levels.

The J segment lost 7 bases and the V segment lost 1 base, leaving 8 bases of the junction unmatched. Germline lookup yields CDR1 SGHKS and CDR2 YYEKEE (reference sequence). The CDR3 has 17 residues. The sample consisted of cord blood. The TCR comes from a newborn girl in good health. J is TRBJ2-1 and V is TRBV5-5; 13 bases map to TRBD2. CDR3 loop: CASSLRSGTSGANEQFF. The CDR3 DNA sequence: TGTGCCAGCAGCTTGAGGTCCGGGACTAGCGGGGCGAATGAGCAGTTCTTC.